This T cell receptor beta chain was recorded in a study of glioma-infiltrating T cells. Whole-study results and caveats: Non-neoplastic patients had below-expected tissue-blood divergence, while all gliomas exceeded expectation.

Germline V gene data show CDR1 as SGHRS and CDR2 as YFSETQ. V was pared by 6 bases and J by 8 bases, with 24 bases between. This CDR3 is built from 16 residues. For this clonotype: Its specificity is unknown. Since a much larger clone is just one base distant, this may be a read error.

TCR alpha and beta CDR3 regions were amplified from RNA using iRepertoire nested multiplex PCR. One-step reverse transcription and amplification started from approximately 100-400 ng of tissue mRNA or PBMC total RNA. Each CDR3 protein is one row after TCRdb ran MiXCR on the multiplex PCR reads. The repertoire holds tens of thousands of distinct CDR3 sequences, with about 37% as singletons. The chain carries TRBV5-1 and TRBJ2-1; perhaps TRBD2 as D (7 bases). Source material: glioma tissue, nonneoplastic brain tissue, or PBMCs (not recorded which). The origin of this receptor is a human donor with low-grade glioma or glioblastoma, undergoing nonglioma brain surgery, or in good health (not recorded which). The CDR3 DNA sequence: TGCGCCAGCACCATAAGACTGGGGGGGGCTAGCGATGAGCAGTTCTTC. It translates to CASTIRLGGASDEQFF.